The 28 T cell receptor beta chains listed next were all sequenced from one sample in a study of human CD8 memory T cell subsets (dated by TCRdb to 2020 to 2021). A Human TCR Profiling Kit was used to prepare UMI-labeled 5' RACE TCRbeta libraries. TCRdb reanalyzed the reads, keeping one entry per CDR3 protein sequence and omitting DNA. The sample's records list about 11,000 distinct CDR3 sequences. About 14% of the sample belongs to the ten largest clones. The sample comprised CD8+ T cells from PBMCs. The receptors were gathered from a human donor in good health.

This clonotype is classed as medium-sized (0.01 to 0.1%) by frequency. The CDR3 is CASSLGWVGRGSTDTQYF. The chain employs TRBV7-6 and TRBJ2-3; TCRdb calls TRBD1, which cannot be checked without DNA. CDR3 size: 18 residues. Looked up from germline, CDR1 is SGHVS and CDR2 is FNYEAQ.

The rearrangement links TRBV12-3 or TRBV12-4 to TRBJ2-7; TCRdb indicates TRBD1, and absent DNA this call remains unverified. The CDR3 loop spans 15 amino acids. The CDR3 protein is CASRPTGTGYNEQYF.

This chain uses TRBV20-1 with TRBJ2-2. The CDR3 is made up of 14 amino acids. The germline V gene encodes CDR1 DFQATT and CDR2 SNEGSKA (reference sequence). The CDR3 sequence is CSARDRKDTGELFF.

The J gene is TRBJ2-7, the V gene TRBV7-6. The CDR3 has 13 amino acids. The germline V gene has CDR1 SGHVS and CDR2 FNYEAQ. The CDR3 region is CASSLGSSGEQYF.

According to its frequency, this clonotype is large. V and J are TRBV20-1 and TRBJ2-3. The CDR3 covers 12 residues. Germline values: CDR1 DFQATT, CDR2 SNEGSKA (reference sequence). CDR3 sequence: CSARAARDTQYF.

This clonotype is classed as medium-sized (0.01 to 0.1%) by frequency. The chain carries TRBV14 and TRBJ1-2; TCRdb indicates TRBD1, and absent DNA this call remains unverified. This CDR3 contains 12 residues. Germline CDR1 and CDR2: SGHDN and FVKESK. The CDR3 is CASSQARVDYTF.

The gene calls are TRBV27 and TRBJ2-2. The germline V gene has CDR1 MNHEY and CDR2 SMNVEV (reference sequence). This CDR3 is 16 amino acids long. CDR3 sequence reads: CASRPRSVFNTGELFF.

The V gene is TRBV10-3, the J gene TRBJ2-7; TCRdb indicates TRBD1, and absent DNA this call remains unverified. This CDR3 is 13 amino acids long. Looked up from germline, CDR1 is ENHRY and CDR2 is SYGVKD. CDR3 amino acids: CAISAGLSGEQYF.

This clonotype shows up as medium-sized by frequency. The V and J genes are TRBV7-9 and TRBJ2-7; absent DNA, TCRdb's TRBD2 call cannot be checked. The CDR3 length is 16 residues. Germline assignment: CDR1 SEHNR and CDR2 FQNEAQ (reference sequence). CDR3 sequence: CASSHSSASGDYEQYF. Full variable domain (remainder filled in from reference TRBV7-9 and TRBJ2-7): DTGVSQNPRHKITKRGQNVTFRCDPISEHNRLYWYRQTLGQGPEFLTYFQNEAQLEKSRLLSDRFSAERPKGSFSTLEIQRTEQGDSAMYLCASSHSSASGDYEQYFGPGTRLTVT.

The CDR3 is CASSLAQYYEQYF. The chain has TRBV7-2 and TRBJ2-7. The CDR3 runs to 13 residues. Germline assignment: CDR1 SGHTA and CDR2 FQGNSA. The variable domain in full, completed from reference TRBV7-2 and TRBJ2-7, reads GAGVSQSPSNKVTEKGKDVELRCDPISGHTALYWYRQSLGQGLEFLIYFQGNSAPDKSGLPSDRFSAERTGGSVSTLTIQRTQQEDSAVYLCASSLAQYYEQYFGPGTRLTVT.

This chain connects TRBV29-1 to TRBJ2-3; the D gene TCRdb calls, TRBD1, cannot be checked with no DNA. The CDR3 consists of 13 residues. The germline V gene has CDR1 SQVTM and CDR2 ANQGSEA. The CDR3 here is CSVNRGSTDTQYF.

This clonotype is labeled medium-sized based on frequency. The chain joins TRBV10-1 to TRBJ2-5. From germline, CDR1 is WNHNN and CDR2 SYGVQD (reference sequence). The CDR3 has 12 residues. Here the CDR3 reads CASSDHQETQYF.

This chain joins TRBV27 and TRBJ1-5; TCRdb's assignment of TRBD1 cannot be checked, as there is no DNA. The germline V gene encodes CDR1 MNHEY and CDR2 SMNVEV (reference sequence). The CDR3 runs to 15 residues. CDR3 sequence reads: CASSPGTGGVQPQHF.

The chain combines TRBV20-1 with TRBJ1-3; absent DNA, TCRdb's TRBD1 call cannot be checked. The CDR3 runs 14 residues. Germline V CDR1 and CDR2: DFQATT, SNEGSKA (reference sequence). The CDR3 is CSAAGTDSGNTIYF.

The chain is built from TRBV29-1 and TRBJ1-2; TCRdb's D call, TRBD1, is unchecked because there is no DNA. The CDR3 spans 12 residues. From germline, CDR1 is SQVTM and CDR2 ANQGSEA. CDR3 in amino acids: CSGSTGTKGYTF.

The chain joins TRBV28 to TRBJ2-4; TCRdb picks TRBD1, but there is no DNA to check that call. This CDR3 region has 15 residues. Germline V CDR1 and CDR2: MDHEN, SYDVKM. CDR3 protein: CASSPWRGAKNIQYF.

The V and J genes are TRBV28 and TRBJ2-7; TCRdb proposes TRBD2, but this gene call is untestable without DNA. Germline V gene data show CDR1 as MDHEN and CDR2 as SYDVKM. This CDR3 is 14 amino acids long. CDR3 amino acids: CASSVRTSDYEQYF.

The chain combines TRBV10-3 with TRBJ2-5; TCRdb outputs TRBD2, but without DNA this stays unchecked. CDR1 and CDR2 from the germline V gene are ENHRY and SYGVKD. This CDR3 is 14 amino acids long. This chain's CDR3 is CAIRDGTSEETQYF.

The V call is TRBV11-2, the J call TRBJ2-3; TCRdb's D gene call, TRBD2, goes unchecked for lack of DNA. Looked up from germline, CDR1 is SGHAT and CDR2 is FQNNGV. The CDR3 loop spans 17 amino acids. CDR3 sequence reads: CASSLVAGGIPTDTQYF.

The V and J genes are TRBV10-3 and TRBJ2-3; absent DNA, TCRdb's TRBD2 call cannot be checked. The CDR3 has 14 amino acids. Germline V gene lookup returns CDR1 ENHRY and CDR2 SYGVKD. The CDR3 protein is CALKAEAGTDTQYF.

The J gene is TRBJ2-2, the V gene TRBV7-7; TCRdb's D call of TRBD2 is untestable without DNA. The CDR3 sequence is 18 residues long. Germline assignment: CDR1 SSHAT and CDR2 FNYEAQ (reference sequence). The CDR3 loop is CASSLAISGRAVTGELFF.

This clonotype shows up as medium-sized by frequency. The rearrangement uses TRBV15 and TRBJ2-2. The CDR3 extends over 14 amino acids. Germline loops: CDR1 LNHNV, CDR2 YYDKDF (reference sequence). The CDR3 is CATSTTLYTGELFF.

The J gene is TRBJ1-5, the V gene TRBV7-8; TCRdb reports TRBD1, a call that lacks DNA to check it against. From germline, CDR1 is SGHVS and CDR2 FQNEAQ. The length of the CDR3 is 16 residues. This CDR3 is CASSLVAGDGNQPQHF. The whole variable domain, filled in from reference TRBV7-8 and TRBJ1-5, reads GAGVSQSPRYKVAKRGQDVALRCDPISGHVSLFWYQQALGQGPEFLTYFQNEAQLDKSGLPSDRFFAERPEGSVSTLKIQRTQQEDSAVYLCASSLVAGDGNQPQHFGDGTRLSIL.

This clonotype is medium-sized by frequency. Here the CDR3 reads CASSRVGELFF. V is TRBV6-2 or TRBV6-3 and J is TRBJ2-2; TCRdb reports TRBD1, a call that lacks DNA to check it against. The V gene's germline CDR1 is MNHEY and CDR2 SVGEGT. The CDR3 spans 11 residues.

The CDR3 reads CASSSGQGNTEAFF. The V gene is TRBV13, the J gene TRBJ1-1; TCRdb proposes TRBD1, but this gene call is untestable without DNA. In germline, CDR1 is PRHDT, CDR2 FYEKMQ (reference sequence). The CDR3 totals 14 residues.

The chain uses TRBV9 and TRBJ2-1. Germline loops: CDR1 SGDLS, CDR2 YYNGEE. This CDR3 contains 13 residues. The CDR3 loop reads CASSAFSYNEQFF.

The genes are TRBV6-5 and TRBJ2-1. The CDR3 contains 16 residues. Germline values: CDR1 MNHEY, CDR2 SVGAGI. CDR3 residues: CASSYSSLASYNEQFF.

This sequence joins TRBV11-1 and TRBJ2-7; the TRBD1 assignment by TCRdb is unverifiable without DNA. The CDR3 is made up of 14 amino acids. The V gene's germline CDR1 is SGHAT and CDR2 FQDESV (reference sequence). CDR3 sequence: CASSSSGNHYEQYF.